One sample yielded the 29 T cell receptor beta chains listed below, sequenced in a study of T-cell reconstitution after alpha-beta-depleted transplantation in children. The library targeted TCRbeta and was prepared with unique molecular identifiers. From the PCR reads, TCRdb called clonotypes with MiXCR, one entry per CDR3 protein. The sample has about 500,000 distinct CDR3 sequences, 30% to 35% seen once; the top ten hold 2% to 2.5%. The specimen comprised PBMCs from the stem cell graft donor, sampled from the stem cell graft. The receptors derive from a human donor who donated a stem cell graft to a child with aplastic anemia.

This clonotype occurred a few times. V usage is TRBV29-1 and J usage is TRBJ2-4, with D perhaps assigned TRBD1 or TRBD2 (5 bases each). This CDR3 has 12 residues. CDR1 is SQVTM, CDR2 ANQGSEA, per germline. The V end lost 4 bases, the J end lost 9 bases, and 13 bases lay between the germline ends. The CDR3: CSVGGDLGIQYF. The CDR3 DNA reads TGCAGCGTTGGAGGGGACCTTGGCATTCAGTACTTC.

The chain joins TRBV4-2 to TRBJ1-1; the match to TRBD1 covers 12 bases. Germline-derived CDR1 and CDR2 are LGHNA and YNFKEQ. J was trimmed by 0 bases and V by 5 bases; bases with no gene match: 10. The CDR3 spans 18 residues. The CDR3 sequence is CASSVRDRGPKMNTEAFF. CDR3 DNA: TGTGCCAGCAGCGTCCGGGACAGGGGGCCCAAAATGAACACTGAAGCTTTCTTT.

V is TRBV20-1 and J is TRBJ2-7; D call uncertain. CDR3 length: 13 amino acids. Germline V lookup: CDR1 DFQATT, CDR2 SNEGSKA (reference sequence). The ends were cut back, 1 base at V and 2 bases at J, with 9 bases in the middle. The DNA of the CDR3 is TGCAGTGCTAGAGTCCCAACTCCCTACGAGCAGTACTTC. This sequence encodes CSARVPTPYEQYF.

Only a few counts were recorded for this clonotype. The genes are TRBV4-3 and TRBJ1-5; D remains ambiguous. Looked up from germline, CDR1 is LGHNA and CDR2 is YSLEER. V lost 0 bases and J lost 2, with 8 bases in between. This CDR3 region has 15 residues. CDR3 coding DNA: TGCGCCAGCAGCCAAGATTTCAGTCGCAATCAGCCCCAGCATTTT. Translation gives CASSQDFSRNQPQHF.

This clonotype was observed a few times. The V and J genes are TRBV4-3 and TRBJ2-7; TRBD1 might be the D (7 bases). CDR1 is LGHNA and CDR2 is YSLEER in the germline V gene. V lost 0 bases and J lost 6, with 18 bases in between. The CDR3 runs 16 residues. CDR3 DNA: TGCGCCAGCAGCCAAGATCGAAGGCAGGGGGGTCGCGAGCAGTACTTC. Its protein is CASSQDRRQGGREQYF.

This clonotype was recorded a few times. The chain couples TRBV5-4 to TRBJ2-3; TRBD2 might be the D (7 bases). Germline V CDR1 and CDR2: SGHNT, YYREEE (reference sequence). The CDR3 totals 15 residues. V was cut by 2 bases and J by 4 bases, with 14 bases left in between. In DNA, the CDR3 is TGTGCCAGCAGCTTCGGAGGGGGGGGCCCAGATACGCAGTATTTT. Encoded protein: CASSFGGGGPDTQYF.

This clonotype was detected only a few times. CDR3 bases: TGTGCCAGCAGCTTAGGCTACAGGAGCTCCTACGAGCAGTACTTC. It codes for CASSLGYRSSYEQYF. The J gene is TRBJ2-7, the V gene TRBV7-2; D perhaps matches TRBD1 (5 bases). The CDR3 runs 15 residues. Trimming took 1 base from V and 0 from J, leaving 10 bases between them. Germline assignment: CDR1 SGHTA and CDR2 FQGNSA.

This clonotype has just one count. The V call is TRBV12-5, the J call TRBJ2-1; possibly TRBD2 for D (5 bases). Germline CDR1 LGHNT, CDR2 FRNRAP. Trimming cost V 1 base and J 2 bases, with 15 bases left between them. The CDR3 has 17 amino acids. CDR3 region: CASGLALPSGPYNEQFF. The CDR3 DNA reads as TGTGCTAGTGGTTTGGCCCTCCCCAGCGGACCCTACAATGAGCAGTTCTTC.

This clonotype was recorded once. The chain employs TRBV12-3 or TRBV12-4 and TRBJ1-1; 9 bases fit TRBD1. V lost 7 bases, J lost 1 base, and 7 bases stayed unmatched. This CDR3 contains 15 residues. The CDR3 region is CASNHQTGGNTEAFF. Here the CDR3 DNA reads TGTGCCAGCAACCACCAGACAGGGGGGAACACTGAAGCTTTCTTT.

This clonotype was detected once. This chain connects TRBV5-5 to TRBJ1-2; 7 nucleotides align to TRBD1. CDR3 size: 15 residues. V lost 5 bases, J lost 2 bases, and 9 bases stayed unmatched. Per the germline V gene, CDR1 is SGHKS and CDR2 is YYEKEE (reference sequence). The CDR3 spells CASREQTGINYGYTF. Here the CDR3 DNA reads TGTGCCAGCAGGGAACAGACAGGGATAAACTATGGCTACACCTTC. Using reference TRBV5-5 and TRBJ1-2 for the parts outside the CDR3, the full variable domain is DAGVTQSPTHLIKTRGQQVTLRCSPISGHKSVSWYQQVLGQGPQFIFQYYEKEERGRGNFPDRFSARQFPNYSSELNVNALLLGDSALYLCASREQTGINYGYTFGSGTRLTVV.

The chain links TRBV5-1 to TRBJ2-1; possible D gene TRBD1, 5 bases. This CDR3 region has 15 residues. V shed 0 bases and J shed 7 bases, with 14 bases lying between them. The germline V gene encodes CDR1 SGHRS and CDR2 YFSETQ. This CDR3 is CASSLAVQGPNEQFF. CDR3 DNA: TGCGCCAGCAGCTTGGCAGTCCAGGGCCCTAATGAGCAGTTCTTC.

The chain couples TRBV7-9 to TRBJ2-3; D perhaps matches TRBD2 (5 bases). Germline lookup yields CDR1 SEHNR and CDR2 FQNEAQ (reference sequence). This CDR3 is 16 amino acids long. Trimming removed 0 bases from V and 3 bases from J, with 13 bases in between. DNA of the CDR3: TGTGCCAGCAGCTTAGCGGGAGTGATGGTGACAGATACGCAGTATTTT. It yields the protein CASSLAGVMVTDTQYF.

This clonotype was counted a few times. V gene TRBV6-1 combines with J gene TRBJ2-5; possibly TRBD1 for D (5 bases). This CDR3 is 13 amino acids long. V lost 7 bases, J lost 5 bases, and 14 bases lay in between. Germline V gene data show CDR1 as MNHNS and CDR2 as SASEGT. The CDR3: CASKYAGRETQYF. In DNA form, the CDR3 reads TGTGCCAGCAAATACGCAGGGCGCGAGACCCAGTACTTC.

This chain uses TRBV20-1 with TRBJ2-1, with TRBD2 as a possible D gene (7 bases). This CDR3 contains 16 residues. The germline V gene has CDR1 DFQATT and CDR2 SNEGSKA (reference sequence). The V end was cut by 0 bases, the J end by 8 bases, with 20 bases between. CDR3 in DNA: TGCAGTGCTAGAGACGGGGCGCGGGGGCCGGGCGATGAGCAGTTCTTC. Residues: CSARDGARGPGDEQFF.

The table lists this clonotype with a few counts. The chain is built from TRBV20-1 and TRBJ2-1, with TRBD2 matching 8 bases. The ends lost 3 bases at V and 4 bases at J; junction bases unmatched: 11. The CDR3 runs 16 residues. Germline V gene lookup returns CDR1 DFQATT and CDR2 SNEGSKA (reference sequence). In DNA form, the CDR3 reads TGCAGTGCTAGGATAACAACTAGCGGATTATACAATGAGCAGTTCTTC. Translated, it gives CSARITTSGLYNEQFF.

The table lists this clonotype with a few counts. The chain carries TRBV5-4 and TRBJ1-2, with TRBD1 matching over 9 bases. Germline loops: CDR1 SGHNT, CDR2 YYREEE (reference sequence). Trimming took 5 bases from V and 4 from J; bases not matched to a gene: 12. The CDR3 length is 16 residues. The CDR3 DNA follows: TGTGCCAGCAGAGCAACTGGACAGGGGTCATTCTATGGCTACACCTTC. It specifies CASRATGQGSFYGYTF.

CDR3 sequence (DNA): TGTGCCAGCAGCTTAGCCCTCACTAGCGACAATGAGCAGTTCTTC. Translation: CASSLALTSDNEQFF. The rearrangement joins TRBV7-2 to TRBJ2-1, with 7 bases matching TRBD2. J lost 5 bases, V lost 0 bases, and 4 bases had no gene match. Germline V lookup: CDR1 SGHTA, CDR2 FQGNSA. CDR3 length: 15 amino acids.

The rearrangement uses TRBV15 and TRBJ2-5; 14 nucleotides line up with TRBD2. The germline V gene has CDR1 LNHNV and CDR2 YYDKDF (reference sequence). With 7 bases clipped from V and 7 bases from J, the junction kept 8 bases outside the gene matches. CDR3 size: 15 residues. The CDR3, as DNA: TGTGCCACCACGACTAGCGGGAGGGGCCCAGGGACCCAGTACTTC. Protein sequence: CATTTSGRGPGTQYF. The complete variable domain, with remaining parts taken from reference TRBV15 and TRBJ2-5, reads DAMVIQNPRYQVTQFGKPVTLSCSQTLNHNVMYWYQQKSSQAPKLLFHYYDKDFNNEADTPDNFQSRRPNTSFCFLDIRSPGLGDTAMYLCATTTSGRGPGTQYFGPGTRLLVL.

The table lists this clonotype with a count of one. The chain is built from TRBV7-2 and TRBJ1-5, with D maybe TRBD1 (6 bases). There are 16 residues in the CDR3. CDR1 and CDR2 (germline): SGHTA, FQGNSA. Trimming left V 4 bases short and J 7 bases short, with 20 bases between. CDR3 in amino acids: CASSSQGPGVVQPQHF. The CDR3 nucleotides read TGTGCCAGCAGCTCCCAAGGGCCAGGGGTCGTACAGCCCCAGCATTTT. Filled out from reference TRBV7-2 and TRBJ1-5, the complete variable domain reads GAGVSQSPSNKVTEKGKDVELRCDPISGHTALYWYRQSLGQGLEFLIYFQGNSAPDKSGLPSDRFSAERTGGSVSTLTIQRTQQEDSAVYLCASSSQGPGVVQPQHFGDGTRLSIL.

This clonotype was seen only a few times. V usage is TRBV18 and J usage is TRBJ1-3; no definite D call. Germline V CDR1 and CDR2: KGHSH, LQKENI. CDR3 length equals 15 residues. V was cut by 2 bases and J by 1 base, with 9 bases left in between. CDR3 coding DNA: TGTGCCAGCTCACCAGAGGCTTCTTCTGGAAACACCATATATTTT. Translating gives CASSPEASSGNTIYF.

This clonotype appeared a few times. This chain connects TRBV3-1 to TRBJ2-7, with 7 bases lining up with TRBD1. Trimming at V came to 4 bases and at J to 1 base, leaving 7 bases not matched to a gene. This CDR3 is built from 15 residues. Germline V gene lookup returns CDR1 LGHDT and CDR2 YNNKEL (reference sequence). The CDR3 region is CASSPNRGPSYEQYV. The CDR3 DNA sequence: TGTGCCAGCAGCCCGAACAGGGGTCCATCCTACGAGCAGTACGTC.

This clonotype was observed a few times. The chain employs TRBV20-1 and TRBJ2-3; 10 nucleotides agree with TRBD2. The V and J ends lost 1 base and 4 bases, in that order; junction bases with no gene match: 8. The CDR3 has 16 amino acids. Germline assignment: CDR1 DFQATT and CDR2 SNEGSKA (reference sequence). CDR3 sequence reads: CSARGRLAGAPDTQYF. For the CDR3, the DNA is TGCAGTGCTAGAGGCCGGCTAGCGGGAGCCCCAGATACGCAGTATTTT.

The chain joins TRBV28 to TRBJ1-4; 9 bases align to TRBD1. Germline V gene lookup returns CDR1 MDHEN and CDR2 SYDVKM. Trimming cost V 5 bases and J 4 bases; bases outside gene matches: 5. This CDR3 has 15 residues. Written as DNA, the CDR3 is TGTGCCAGCAGTACTTGGACAGGGGATAATGAAAAACTGTTTTTT. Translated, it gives CASSTWTGDNEKLFF.

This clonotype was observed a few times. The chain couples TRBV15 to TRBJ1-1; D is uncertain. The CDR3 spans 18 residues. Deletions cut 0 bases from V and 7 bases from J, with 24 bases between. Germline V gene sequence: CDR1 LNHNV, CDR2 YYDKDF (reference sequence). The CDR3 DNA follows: TGTGCCACCAGCAGAGATTTCTCGGATGGGAAGAGAAGAAGTGAAGCTTTCTTT. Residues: CATSRDFSDGKRRSEAFF.

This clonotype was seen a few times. The DNA of the CDR3 is TGTGCCAGCAGCCCAAGACAAGAGAACACTGAAGCTTTCTTT. As protein: CASSPRQENTEAFF. The chain recombines TRBV16 with TRBJ1-1; no definite D call. The V gene lost 4 bases and the J gene lost 1 base, with 10 bases spanning the gap. This CDR3 is built from 14 residues. Germline lookup yields CDR1 KGHSY and CDR2 FQNENV.

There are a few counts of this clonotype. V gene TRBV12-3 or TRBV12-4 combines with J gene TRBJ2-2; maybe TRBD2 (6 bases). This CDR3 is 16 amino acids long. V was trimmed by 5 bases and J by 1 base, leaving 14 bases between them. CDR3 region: CASSRGLALNTGELFF. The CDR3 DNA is TGTGCCAGCAGTCGTGGGCTAGCGCTGAACACCGGGGAGCTGTTTTTT.

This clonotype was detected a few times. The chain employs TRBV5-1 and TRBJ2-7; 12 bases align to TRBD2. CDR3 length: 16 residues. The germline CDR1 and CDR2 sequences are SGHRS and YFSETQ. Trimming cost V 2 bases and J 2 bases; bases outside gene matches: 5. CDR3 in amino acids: CASSLGTSGLTYEQYF. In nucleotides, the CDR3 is TGCGCCAGCAGCTTAGGGACTAGCGGGCTTACCTACGAGCAGTACTTC.

CDR3 sequence: CASSPQGQANSPLHF. As DNA, the CDR3 is TGTGCCAGCAGTCCTCAGGGACAGGCCAATTCACCCCTCCACTTT. The genes are TRBV12-3 or TRBV12-4 and TRBJ1-6, with 8 bases that match TRBD1. The length of the CDR3 is 15 residues. Unmatched junction bases numbered 7, after V lost 5 bases and J lost 7 bases.

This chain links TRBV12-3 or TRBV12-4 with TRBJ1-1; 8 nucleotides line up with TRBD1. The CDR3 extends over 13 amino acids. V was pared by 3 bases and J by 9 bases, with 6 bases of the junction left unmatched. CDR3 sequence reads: CASSLYDRGKAFF. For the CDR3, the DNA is TGTGCCAGCAGTTTGTACGACAGGGGAAAAGCTTTCTTT.